This entry lists 23 T cell receptor beta chains sequenced from one sample in a study of technical replicates of blood from a handful of donors. TCRdb's table, derived via immunoSEQ multiplex PCR, lists solely in-frame clones and lacks some. Found here are 70,000 to 85,000 clones, about 97% of them singletons; the top ten hold more than 0.15%. The sample was T cells isolated from PBMCs. These receptors all stem from a human donor in good health.

The chain links TRBV9 to TRBJ1-1, with TRBD1 identical over 7 bases. CDR3 size: 15 residues. Trimming cost V 0 bases and J 0 bases; bases outside gene matches: 2. Germline V CDR1 and CDR2: SGDLS, YYNGEE. CDR3 loop: CASSVDRGLNTEAFF. The CDR3 nucleotides are TGTGCCAGCAGCGTAGACAGGGGACTGAACACTGAAGCTTTCTTT. Filled out from reference TRBV9 and TRBJ1-1, the complete variable domain reads DSGVTQTPKHLITATGQRVTLRCSPRSGDLSVYWYQQSLDQGLQFLIQYYNGEERAKGNILERFSAQQFPDLHSELNLSSLELGDSALYFCASSVDRGLNTEAFFGQGTRLTVV.

This chain uses TRBV10-3 with TRBJ1-1, with D unresolved. The CDR3 spans 13 residues. The germline gives CDR1 ENHRY, CDR2 SYGVKD. V lost 7 bases and J 3 bases, leaving 12 bases between the germline ends. DNA for the CDR3: TGTGCCATCACCCCTCGGTCGGACACTGAAGCTTTCTTT. This translates into CAITPRSDTEAFF.

The table lists this clone with a count of one. This chain connects TRBV19 to TRBJ2-7, with D possibly matching TRBD1 (6 bases). Germline V gene sequence: CDR1 LNHDA, CDR2 SQIVND (reference sequence). V was shortened by 4 bases and J by 5 bases, with 15 bases between the two germline ends. The CDR3 is 14 residues long. The CDR3 region has the DNA TGTGCCAGTAGTAGTATACAGGGAACAAACGAGCAGTACTTC. It specifies CASSSIQGTNEQYF.

The chain has TRBV6-4 and TRBJ1-1; D is ambiguous. The V and J ends lost 3 bases and 1 base respectively, with 9 bases between them. CDR1 MRHNA and CDR2 SNTAGT come from the germline V gene. CDR3 length equals 14 residues. The CDR3 DNA is TGTGCCAGCAGTGATTGGAGCTGGAACACTGAAGCTTTCTTT. Encoded protein: CASSDWSWNTEAFF.

The V gene is TRBV5-6, the J gene TRBJ2-5; 9 bases are shared with TRBD1. The CDR3 contains 16 residues. J was trimmed by 0 bases and V by 4 bases; bases with no gene match: 7. Germline CDR1 and CDR2: SGHDT and YYEEEE. CDR3: CASSQLQGANQETQYF. The CDR3 coding sequence is TGTGCCAGCAGCCAGTTACAGGGGGCCAACCAAGAGACCCAGTACTTC.

This clone has only one observation. V gene TRBV5-4 combines with J gene TRBJ2-1, with 9 bases matching TRBD2. The germline CDR1 and CDR2 sequences are SGHNT and YYREEE (reference sequence). With V trimmed by 4 bases and J by 0 bases, 5 bases remained unmatched. The CDR3 loop spans 16 amino acids. In DNA, the CDR3 is TGTGCCAGCAGCATGGGACTAGCCAGCTCCTACAATGAGCAGTTCTTC. It is translated as CASSMGLASSYNEQFF.

The chain combines TRBV5-1 with TRBJ2-7; D might be TRBD1 (6 bases). V gave up 0 bases and J gave up 0 bases, with 7 bases separating them. There are 14 residues in the CDR3. The germline V gene encodes CDR1 SGHRS and CDR2 YFSETQ. CDR3 nucleotides: TGCGCCAGCAGCTTGGGACAGGTCTCCTACGAGCAGTACTTC. It codes for CASSLGQVSYEQYF.

The chain joins TRBV19 to TRBJ1-2; a possible D gene is TRBD1 (6 bases). This CDR3 is built from 13 residues. Trimming took 6 bases from V and 2 from J, leaving 10 bases between them. Looked up from germline, CDR1 is LNHDA and CDR2 is SQIVND (reference sequence). This CDR3 reads CASRADRNYGYTF. The CDR3 coding sequence is TGTGCCAGTAGGGCAGACAGGAACTATGGCTACACCTTC.

The chain employs TRBV27 and TRBJ1-1, with 7 bases matching TRBD1. This CDR3 has 14 residues. The junction had 9 bases not matched to a gene; V was cut back by 5 bases and J by 6 bases. The V gene's germline CDR1 is MNHEY and CDR2 SMNVEV (reference sequence). The CDR3 nucleotides are TGTGCCAGCAGTCCCCCCGACAGGGAGGCTGAAGCTTTCTTT. The encoded protein is CASSPPDREAEAFF.

V is TRBV28 and J is TRBJ2-7; D is uncertain. CDR3 length: 13 amino acids. Trimming cost V 2 bases and J 3 bases, with 8 bases left between them. The germline V gene has CDR1 MDHEN and CDR2 SYDVKM. The CDR3 region is CASSLGHHYEQYF. Here the CDR3 DNA reads TGTGCCAGCAGTTTAGGGCACCACTACGAGCAGTACTTC.

This chain connects TRBV28 to TRBJ2-7; 7 bases align to TRBD1. The CDR3 sequence is 14 residues long. The V and J ends lost 6 bases and 1 base, in that order; junction bases with no gene match: 6. Germline lookup yields CDR1 MDHEN and CDR2 SYDVKM. The CDR3, as DNA: TGTGCCAGCAGCGAGACAGGGTATTCCTACGAGCAGTACTTC. It is translated as CASSETGYSYEQYF. The full variable domain, with the rest looked up from reference TRBV28 and TRBJ2-7, is DVKVTQSSRYLVKRTGEKVFLECVQDMDHENMFWYRQDPGLGLRLIYFSYDVKMKEKGDIPEGYSVSREKKERFSLILESASTNQTSMYLCASSETGYSYEQYFGPGTRLTVT.

The V and J genes are TRBV2 and TRBJ2-2, with D possibly matching TRBD1 (6 bases). This CDR3 has 16 residues. Trimming removed 7 bases at V and 0 bases at J, with 15 bases between. Per germline, CDR1 SNHLY and CDR2 FYNNEI. The CDR3 region is CASTLGQPTNTGELFF. The CDR3 bases are TGTGCCAGCACCTTAGGACAGCCCACGAACACCGGGGAGCTGTTTTTT. Full variable domain (missing parts from reference TRBV2 and TRBJ2-2): EPEVTQTPSHQVTQMGQEVILRCVPISNHLYFYWYRQILGQKVEFLVSFYNNEISEKSEIFDDQFSVERPDGSNFTLKIRSTKLEDSAMYFCASTLGQPTNTGELFFGEGSRLTVL.

The rearrangement links TRBV6-4 to TRBJ1-5; the D gene is possibly TRBD1 (5 bases). V was clipped by 3 bases and J by 7 bases, with 13 bases between them. Germline V lookup: CDR1 MRHNA, CDR2 SNTAGT. The CDR3 spans 14 residues. CDR3 protein: CASSEQRGGQPQHF. The CDR3 coding sequence is TGTGCCAGCAGTGAACAGCGGGGCGGCCAGCCCCAGCATTTT.

This clone was recorded once. V and J are TRBV6-5 and TRBJ2-7; no clear D gene. There are 15 residues in the CDR3. CDR1 and CDR2 from the germline V gene are MNHEY and SVGAGI. Trimming took 6 bases from V and 2 from J, leaving 17 bases between them. In DNA, the CDR3 is TGTGCCAGCAGCTACGACGAGACAAAGGCCTACGAGCAGTACTTC. This sequence encodes CASSYDETKAYEQYF.

The chain employs TRBV19 and TRBJ2-7, with D hard to call. The CDR3 covers 16 residues. Trimming left V 4 bases short and J 4 bases short, with 20 bases between. Germline CDR1 LNHDA, CDR2 SQIVND (reference sequence). CDR3 nucleotides: TGTGCCAGTAGTAATTCTGGCCCCGAGGCATATTACGAGCAGTACTTC. Its translation: CASSNSGPEAYYEQYF.

The rearrangement links TRBV15 to TRBJ1-1; D gene ambiguous. CDR3 size: 11 residues. The ends were cut back, 3 bases at V and 8 bases at J, with 7 bases in the middle. Germline V lookup: CDR1 LNHNV, CDR2 YYDKDF (reference sequence). CDR3 region: CATSSYIEAFF. The DNA for the CDR3 is TGTGCCACCAGCAGCTATATAGAAGCTTTCTTT.

The rearrangement links TRBV4-1 to TRBJ2-1; 8 bases match TRBD2. The CDR3 contains 15 residues. Trimming removed 6 bases from V and 9 bases from J; junction bases left unmatched: 13. Germline CDR1 is MGHRA and CDR2 is YSYEKL. This CDR3 reads CASSREGGAFSEQFF. The CDR3 region has the DNA TGCGCCAGCAGTCGGGAGGGGGGGGCCTTTAGTGAGCAGTTCTTC.

The chain couples TRBV4-1 to TRBJ1-4; maybe TRBD1 (6 bases). The V end lost 0 bases, the J end lost 8 bases, and 22 bases lay between the germline ends. CDR3 size: 18 residues. Germline CDR1 is MGHRA and CDR2 is YSYEKL. The DNA of the CDR3 is TGCGCCAGCAGCCAAGAGGTAGGCTTCGGAGCAGGGGAAGAAAAACTGTTTTTT. Translation: CASSQEVGFGAGEEKLFF.

The V and J genes are TRBV5-1 and TRBJ2-7; 9 positions agree with TRBD1. CDR3 size: 14 residues. Germline lookup yields CDR1 SGHRS and CDR2 YFSETQ. V shed 6 bases, J shed 7 bases, and the junction held 11 bases outside the gene matches. In nucleotides, the CDR3 is TGCGCCAGCAACTTAGGACAGGGGCTGGAGGAGCAGTACTTC. Translation gives CASNLGQGLEEQYF.

The V call is TRBV7-9, the J call TRBJ2-5; TRBD2 might be the D (6 bases). Germline CDR1 reads SEHNR; CDR2 reads FQNEAQ (reference sequence). CDR3 size: 12 residues. V was clipped by 5 bases and J by 2 bases, with 6 bases between them. The CDR3 sequence is CASSSGQETQYF. CDR3 DNA: TGTGCCAGCAGCAGCGGGCAAGAGACCCAGTACTTC.

A note on this clone: Mismatch with germline at one junction end may stem from a read error. The V call is TRBV20-1, the J call TRBJ2-5, with TRBD2 matching over 11 bases. Looked up from germline, CDR1 is DFQATT and CDR2 is SNEGSKA (reference sequence). CDR3 length: 11 residues. The CDR3 loop reads CSALTSGNPNF. DNA for the CDR3: TGCAGTGCTCTGACTAGCGGGAATCCCAACTTC.

V gene TRBV4-1 combines with J gene TRBJ2-3; a weak D match, TRBD1 (5 bases). Germline CDR1 is MGHRA and CDR2 is YSYEKL. CDR3 size: 15 residues. V was trimmed by 4 bases and J by 4 bases, leaving 15 bases between them. The CDR3 reads CASSLSRGLADTQYF. The CDR3 DNA follows: TGCGCCAGCAGCCTAAGTAGGGGCCTGGCAGATACGCAGTATTTT.

This sequence joins TRBV28 and TRBJ1-5; D not resolved. Germline CDR1 and CDR2: MDHEN and SYDVKM. The CDR3 extends over 13 amino acids. With 8 bases removed from V and 6 bases from J, the gap between germline ends came to 14 bases. CDR3: CASRPGGSQPQHF. In DNA form, the CDR3 reads TGTGCCAGCCGGCCGGGAGGGAGTCAGCCCCAGCATTTT.